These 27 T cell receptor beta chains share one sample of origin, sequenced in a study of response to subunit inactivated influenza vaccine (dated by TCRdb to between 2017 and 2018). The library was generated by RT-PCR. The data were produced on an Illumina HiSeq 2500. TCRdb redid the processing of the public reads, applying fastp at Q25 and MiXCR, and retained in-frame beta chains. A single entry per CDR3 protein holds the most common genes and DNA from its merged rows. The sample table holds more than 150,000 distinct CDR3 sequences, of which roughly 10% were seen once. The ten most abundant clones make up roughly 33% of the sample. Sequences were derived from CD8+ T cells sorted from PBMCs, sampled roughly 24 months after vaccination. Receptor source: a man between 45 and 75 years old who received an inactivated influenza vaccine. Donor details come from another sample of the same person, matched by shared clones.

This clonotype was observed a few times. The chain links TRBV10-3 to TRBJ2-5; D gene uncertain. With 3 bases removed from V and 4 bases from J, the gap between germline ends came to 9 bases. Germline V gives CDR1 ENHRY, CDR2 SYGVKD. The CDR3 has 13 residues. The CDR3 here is CAISDPYGETQYF. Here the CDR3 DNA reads TGTGCCATCAGTGATCCCTATGGAGAGACCCAGTACTTC.

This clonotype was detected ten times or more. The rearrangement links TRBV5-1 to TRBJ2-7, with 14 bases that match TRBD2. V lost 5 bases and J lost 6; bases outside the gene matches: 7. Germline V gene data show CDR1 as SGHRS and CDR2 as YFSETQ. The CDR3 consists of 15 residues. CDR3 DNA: TGCGCCAGCAGGGGACTAGCGGGAGAGTTCGGCGAGCAGTACTTC. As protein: CASRGLAGEFGEQYF.

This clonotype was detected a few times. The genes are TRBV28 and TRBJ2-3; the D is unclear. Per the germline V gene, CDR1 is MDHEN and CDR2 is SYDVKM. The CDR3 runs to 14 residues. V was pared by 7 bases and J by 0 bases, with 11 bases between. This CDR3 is CASTKAASTDTQYF. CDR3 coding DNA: TGTGCCAGCACCAAAGCTGCTAGCACAGATACGCAGTATTTT. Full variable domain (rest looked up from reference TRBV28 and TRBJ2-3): DVKVTQSSRYLVKRTGEKVFLECVQDMDHENMFWYRQDPGLGLRLIYFSYDVKMKEKGDIPEGYSVSREKKERFSLILESASTNQTSMYLCASTKAASTDTQYFGPGTRLTVL.

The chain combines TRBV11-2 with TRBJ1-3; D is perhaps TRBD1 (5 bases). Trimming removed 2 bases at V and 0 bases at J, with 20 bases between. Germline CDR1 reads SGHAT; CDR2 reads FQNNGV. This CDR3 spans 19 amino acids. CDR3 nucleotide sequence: TGTGCCAGCAGCTTATCCGGGCGCCGACAGACCCACTCTGGAAACACCATATATTTT. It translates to CASSLSGRRQTHSGNTIYF.

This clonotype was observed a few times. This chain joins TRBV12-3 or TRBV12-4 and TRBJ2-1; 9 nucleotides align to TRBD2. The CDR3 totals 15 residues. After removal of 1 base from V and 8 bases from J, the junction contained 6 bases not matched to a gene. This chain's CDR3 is CASSLVAGVLDEQFF. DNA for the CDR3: TGTGCCAGCAGTTTAGTAGCGGGAGTATTGGATGAGCAGTTCTTC.

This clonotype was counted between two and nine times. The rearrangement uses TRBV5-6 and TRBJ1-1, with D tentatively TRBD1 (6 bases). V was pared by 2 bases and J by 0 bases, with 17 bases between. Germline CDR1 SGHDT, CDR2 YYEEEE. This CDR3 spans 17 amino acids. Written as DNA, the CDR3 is TGTGCCAGCAGCTTATCGGACAGCGTGGGTATGAACACTGAAGCTTTCTTT. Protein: CASSLSDSVGMNTEAFF.

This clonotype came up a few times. CDR3 DNA sequence: TGCGCCAGCAGCTTGGAAGGACTAGCGGGAGGGGTAGATACGCAGTATTTT. Its protein product is CASSLEGLAGGVDTQYF. The chain combines TRBV5-1 with TRBJ2-3; 15 bases agree with TRBD2. This CDR3 contains 17 residues. Trimming took 0 bases from V and 5 from J; bases not matched to a gene: 4. Germline lookup yields CDR1 SGHRS and CDR2 YFSETQ.

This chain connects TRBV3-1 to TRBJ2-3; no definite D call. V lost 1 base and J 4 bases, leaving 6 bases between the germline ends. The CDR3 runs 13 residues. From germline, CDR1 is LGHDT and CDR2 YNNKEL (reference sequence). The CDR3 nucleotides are TGTGCCAGCAGCCAAGTTCTCGCAGATACGCAGTATTTT. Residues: CASSQVLADTQYF.

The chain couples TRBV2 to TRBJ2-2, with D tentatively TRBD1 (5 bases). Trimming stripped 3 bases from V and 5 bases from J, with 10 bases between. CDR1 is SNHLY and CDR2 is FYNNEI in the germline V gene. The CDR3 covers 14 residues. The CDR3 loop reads CASSDFRDTGELFF. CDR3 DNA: TGTGCCAGCAGTGATTTCAGGGATACCGGGGAGCTGTTTTTT.

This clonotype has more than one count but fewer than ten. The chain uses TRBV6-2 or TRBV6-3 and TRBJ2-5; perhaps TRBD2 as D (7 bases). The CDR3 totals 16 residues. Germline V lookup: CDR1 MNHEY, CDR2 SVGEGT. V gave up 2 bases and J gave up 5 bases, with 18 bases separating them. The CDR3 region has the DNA TGTGCCAGCAGTTACGGGGGCGCTAGCGGATGGGAGACCCAGTACTTC. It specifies CASSYGGASGWETQYF.

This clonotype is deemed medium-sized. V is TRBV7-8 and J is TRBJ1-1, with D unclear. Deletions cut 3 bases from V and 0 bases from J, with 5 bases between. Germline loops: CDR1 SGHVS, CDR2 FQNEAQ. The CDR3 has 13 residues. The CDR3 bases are TGTGCCAGCAGCTTGGGCATGAACACTGAAGCTTTCTTT. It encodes CASSLGMNTEAFF.

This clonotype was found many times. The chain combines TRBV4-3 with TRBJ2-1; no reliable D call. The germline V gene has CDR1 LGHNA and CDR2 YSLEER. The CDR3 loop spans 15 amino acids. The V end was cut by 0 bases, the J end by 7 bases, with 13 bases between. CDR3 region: CASSQDGTERNEQFF. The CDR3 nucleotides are TGCGCCAGCAGCCAAGATGGAACGGAGAGAAATGAGCAGTTCTTC.

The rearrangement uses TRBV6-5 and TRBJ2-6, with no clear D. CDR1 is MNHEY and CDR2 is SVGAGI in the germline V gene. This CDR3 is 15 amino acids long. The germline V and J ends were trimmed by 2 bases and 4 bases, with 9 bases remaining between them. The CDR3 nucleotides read TGTGCCAGCAGTTACAGTGCATCAGGGGCCAACGTCCTGACTTTC. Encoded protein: CASSYSASGANVLTF.

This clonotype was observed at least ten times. CDR3 residues: CASPTRRLSSYEQYF. The DNA for the CDR3 is TGTGCCAGCCCCACCCGACGGCTGTCCTCCTACGAGCAGTACTTC. The chain combines TRBV21-1 with TRBJ2-7; the table's D gene call, TRBD2, was not cross checked with the DNA. TRBV21-1 corresponds to a pseudogene. The CDR3 is made up of 15 amino acids.

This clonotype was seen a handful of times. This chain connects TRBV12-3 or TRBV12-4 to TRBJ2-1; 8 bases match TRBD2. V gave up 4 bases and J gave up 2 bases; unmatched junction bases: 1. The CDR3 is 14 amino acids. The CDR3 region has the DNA TGTGCCAGCAGTTCCGGGGGGGCCTACAATGAGCAGTTCTTC. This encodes CASSSGGAYNEQFF.

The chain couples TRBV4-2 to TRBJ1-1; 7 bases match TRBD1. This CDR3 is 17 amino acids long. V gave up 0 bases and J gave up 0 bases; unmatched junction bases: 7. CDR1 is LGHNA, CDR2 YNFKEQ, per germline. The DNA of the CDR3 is TGTGCCAGCAGCCAAGACCCGCAGACAGGGATGAACACTGAAGCTTTCTTT. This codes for CASSQDPQTGMNTEAFF.

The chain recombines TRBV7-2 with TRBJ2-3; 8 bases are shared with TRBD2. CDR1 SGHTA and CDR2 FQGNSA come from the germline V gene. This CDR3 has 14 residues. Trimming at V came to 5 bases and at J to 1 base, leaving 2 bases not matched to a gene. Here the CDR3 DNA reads TGTGCCAGCAGCCCGACTAGCGGCACAGATACGCAGTATTTT. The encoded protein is CASSPTSGTDTQYF.

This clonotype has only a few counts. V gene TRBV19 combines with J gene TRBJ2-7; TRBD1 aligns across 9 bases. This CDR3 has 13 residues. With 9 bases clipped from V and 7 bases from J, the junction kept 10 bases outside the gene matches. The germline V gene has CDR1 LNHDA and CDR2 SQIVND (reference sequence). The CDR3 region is CARGTGRPPEQYF. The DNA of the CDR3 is TGTGCCAGGGGGACAGGGCGGCCCCCTGAGCAGTACTTC.

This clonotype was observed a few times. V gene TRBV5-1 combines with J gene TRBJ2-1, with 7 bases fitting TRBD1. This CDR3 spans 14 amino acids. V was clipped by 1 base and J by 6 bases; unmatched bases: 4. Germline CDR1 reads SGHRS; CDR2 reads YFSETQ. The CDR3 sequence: CASSLIPGGNEQFF. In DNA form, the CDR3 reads TGCGCCAGCAGCTTGATTCCAGGGGGCAATGAGCAGTTCTTC.

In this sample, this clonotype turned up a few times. The CDR3 is CAISARAQDYEQYF. In nucleotides, the CDR3 is TGTGCCATCAGCGCGCGGGCCCAAGACTACGAGCAGTACTTC. V gene TRBV10-3 combines with J gene TRBJ2-7; TRBD2 might be the D (5 bases). Between the trimmed V and J ends, which lost 6 bases and 3 bases, there was a span of 15 bases. This CDR3 has 14 residues. Germline V gene sequence: CDR1 ENHRY, CDR2 SYGVKD.

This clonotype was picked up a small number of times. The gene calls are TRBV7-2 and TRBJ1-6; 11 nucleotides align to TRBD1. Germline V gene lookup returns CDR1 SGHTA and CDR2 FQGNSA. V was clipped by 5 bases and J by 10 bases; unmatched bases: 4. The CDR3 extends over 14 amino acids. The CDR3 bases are TGTGCCAGCAGCGAGGGACAGGGGGAATCACCCCTCCACTTT. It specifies CASSEGQGESPLHF.

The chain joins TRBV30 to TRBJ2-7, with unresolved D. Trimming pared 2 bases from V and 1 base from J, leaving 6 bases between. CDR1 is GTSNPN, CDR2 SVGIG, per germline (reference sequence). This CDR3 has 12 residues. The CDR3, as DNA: TGTGCCTGGAGTCCCAGGTCCTACGAGCAGTACTTC. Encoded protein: CAWSPRSYEQYF. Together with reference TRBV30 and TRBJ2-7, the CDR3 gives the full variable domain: SQTIHQWPATLVQPVGSPLSLECTVEGTSNPNLYWYRQAAGRGLQLLFYSVGIGQISSEVPQNLSASRPQDRQFILSSKKLLLSDSGFYLCAWSPRSYEQYFGPGTRLTVT.

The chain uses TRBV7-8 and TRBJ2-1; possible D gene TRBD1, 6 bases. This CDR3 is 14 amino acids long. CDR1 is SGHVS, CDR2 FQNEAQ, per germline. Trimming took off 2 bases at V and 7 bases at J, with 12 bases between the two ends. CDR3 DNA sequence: TGTGCCAGCAGCTTATGGGGGCCTGGGAATGAGCAGTTCTTC. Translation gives CASSLWGPGNEQFF. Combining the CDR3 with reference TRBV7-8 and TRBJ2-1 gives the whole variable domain GAGVSQSPRYKVAKRGQDVALRCDPISGHVSLFWYQQALGQGPEFLTYFQNEAQLDKSGLPSDRFFAERPEGSVSTLKIQRTQQEDSAVYLCASSLWGPGNEQFFGPGTRLTVL.

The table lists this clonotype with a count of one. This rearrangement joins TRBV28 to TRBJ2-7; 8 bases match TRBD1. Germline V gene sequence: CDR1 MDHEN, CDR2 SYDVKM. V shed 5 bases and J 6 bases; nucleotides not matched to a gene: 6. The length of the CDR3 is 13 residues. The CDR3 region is CASSHTTGGEQYF. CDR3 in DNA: TGTGCCAGCAGTCACACAACAGGGGGCGAGCAGTACTTC.

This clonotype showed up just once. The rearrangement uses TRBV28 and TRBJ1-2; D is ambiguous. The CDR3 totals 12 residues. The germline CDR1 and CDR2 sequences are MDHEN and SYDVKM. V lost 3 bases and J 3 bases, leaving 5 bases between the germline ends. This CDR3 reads CASSFEDYGYTF. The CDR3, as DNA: TGTGCCAGCAGTTTCGAAGACTATGGCTACACCTTC.

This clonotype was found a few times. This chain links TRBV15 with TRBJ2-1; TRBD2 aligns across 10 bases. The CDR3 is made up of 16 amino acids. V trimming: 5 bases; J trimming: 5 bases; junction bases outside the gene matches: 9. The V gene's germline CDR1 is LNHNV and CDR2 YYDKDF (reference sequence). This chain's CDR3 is CATSDSILAGNNEQFF. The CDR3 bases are TGTGCCACCAGCGATTCAATACTAGCGGGGAACAATGAGCAGTTCTTC.

CDR3 sequence reads: CASSVSQVRISSYEQYF. The CDR3, as DNA: TGTGCCAGCAGTGTGAGTCAAGTCCGAATAAGCTCCTACGAGCAGTACTTC. The chain couples TRBV2 to TRBJ2-7; D unclear. In germline, CDR1 is SNHLY, CDR2 FYNNEI. This CDR3 contains 17 residues. V gave up 4 bases and J gave up 0 bases, with 19 bases separating them.